This TCR beta chain was identified in a study of shared clonotypes between healthy human individuals. Clones were read by immunoSEQ multiplex PCR, and TCRdb kept only the in-frame ones, dropping some. Of 2 million to 3 million clones in the sample, under 95% are singletons; the top ten hold 0.35% to 0.45%. The CDR3 totals 14 residues. Trimming stripped 2 bases from V and 5 bases from J, with 9 bases between. Germline V gives CDR1 SGHTA, CDR2 FQGNSA. Sequenced input: naive CD4+ T cells from PBMCs. The sample's subset: CD45RA+ positively selected. The clonotype was recovered from a man younger than 35 in good health. Some clones in this sample may be carry-over from other donors' samples. The rearrangement joins TRBV7-2 to TRBJ1-4; a weak D match, TRBD1 (6 bases). The CDR3 sequence: CASSLRQANEKLFF. In nucleotides, the CDR3 is TGTGCCAGCAGCTTAAGACAGGCCAATGAAAAACTGTTTTTT.